This T cell receptor beta chain was sequenced during a study of siplizumab effects on memory and regulatory T cells. Findings and caveats of the study: Alloreactive sequences traceable to unstimulated CD4+ memory cells declined significantly under siplizumab. It seemed that naive T cells were more diverse than memory cells and were major contributors to the alloresponse.

This clone was detected only once. What it binds is unknown. This CDR3 comprises 13 residues. The V and J ends lost 9 bases and 4 bases, in that order; junction bases with no gene match: 6. Germline loops: CDR1 MNHEY, CDR2 SMNVEV (reference sequence). The assay covered roughly 100,000 TCR templates per sample. Using immunoSEQ multiplex PCR, the repertoire was profiled, and TCRdb retains in-frame clones only, with some absent. The sample carries some 100,000 clones, more than 85% recorded once. Source material: CD8+ T cells sorted from blood. This sequence originates from a human donor in good health. The gene calls are TRBV27 and TRBJ1-5; TRBD1 aligns across 7 bases. The CDR3 loop reads CASGTELNQPQHF. DNA of the CDR3: TGTGCCAGTGGGACAGAGTTAAATCAGCCCCAGCATTTT.